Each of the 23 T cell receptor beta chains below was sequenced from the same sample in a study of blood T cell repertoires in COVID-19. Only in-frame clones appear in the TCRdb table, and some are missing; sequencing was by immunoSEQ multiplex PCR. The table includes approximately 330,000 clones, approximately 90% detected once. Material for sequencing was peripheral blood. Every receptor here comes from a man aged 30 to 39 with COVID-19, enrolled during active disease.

CDR3 in amino acids: CASKKRGPSYEQYF. The CDR3 DNA follows: TGTGCCAGCAAAAAGCGGGGCCCCAGCTACGAGCAGTACTTC. This rearrangement joins TRBV6-5 to TRBJ2-7, with TRBD2 matching 7 bases. V gave up 7 bases and J gave up 3 bases; unmatched junction bases: 9. CDR3 size: 14 residues. Germline CDR1 and CDR2: MNHEY and SVGAGI.

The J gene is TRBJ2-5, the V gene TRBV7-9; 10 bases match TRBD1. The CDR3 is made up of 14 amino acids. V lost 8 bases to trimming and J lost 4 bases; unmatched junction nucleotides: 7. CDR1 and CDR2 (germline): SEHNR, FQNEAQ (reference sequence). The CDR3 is CASSGQGGRETQYF. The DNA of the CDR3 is TGTGCCAGCTCAGGACAGGGGGGGAGAGAGACCCAGTACTTC.

The CDR3 protein is CASSAGPGTGLWKSRYEQYF. In DNA form, the CDR3 reads TGTGCCAGCAGTGCGGGACCAGGGACAGGGCTCTGGAAATCACGGTACGAGCAGTACTTC. The rearrangement links TRBV2 to TRBJ2-7; 9 bases align to TRBD1. The trim removed 4 bases at V and 4 bases at J, leaving 23 bases unmatched. The CDR3 runs to 20 residues. CDR1 is SNHLY and CDR2 is FYNNEI in the germline V gene.

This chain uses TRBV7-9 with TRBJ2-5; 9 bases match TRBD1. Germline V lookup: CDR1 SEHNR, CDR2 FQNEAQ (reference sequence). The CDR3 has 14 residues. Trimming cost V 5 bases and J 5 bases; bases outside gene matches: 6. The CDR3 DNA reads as TGTGCCAGCAGCCAGGGACAGGGATTGGAGACCCAGTACTTC. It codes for CASSQGQGLETQYF.

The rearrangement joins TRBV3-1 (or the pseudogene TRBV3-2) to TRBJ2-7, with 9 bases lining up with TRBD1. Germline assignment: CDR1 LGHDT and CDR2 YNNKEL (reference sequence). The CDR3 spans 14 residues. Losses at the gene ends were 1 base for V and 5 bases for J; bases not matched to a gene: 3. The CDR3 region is CASSQGRDRDEQYF. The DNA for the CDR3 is TGTGCCAGCAGCCAAGGCCGGGACAGGGACGAGCAGTACTTC.

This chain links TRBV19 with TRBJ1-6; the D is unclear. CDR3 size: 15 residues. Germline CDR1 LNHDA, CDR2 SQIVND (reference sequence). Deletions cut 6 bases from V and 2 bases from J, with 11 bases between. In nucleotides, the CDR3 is TGTGCCAGTAGCAGTCATTCCCCCTATAATTCACCCCTCCACTTT. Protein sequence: CASSSHSPYNSPLHF.

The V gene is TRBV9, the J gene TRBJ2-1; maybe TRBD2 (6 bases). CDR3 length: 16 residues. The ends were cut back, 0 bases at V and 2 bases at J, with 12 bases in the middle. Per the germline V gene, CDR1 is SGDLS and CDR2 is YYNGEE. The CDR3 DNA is TGTGCCAGCAGCGTAGGGGGCGGGATCCCCTACAATGAGCAGTTCTTC. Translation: CASSVGGGIPYNEQFF.

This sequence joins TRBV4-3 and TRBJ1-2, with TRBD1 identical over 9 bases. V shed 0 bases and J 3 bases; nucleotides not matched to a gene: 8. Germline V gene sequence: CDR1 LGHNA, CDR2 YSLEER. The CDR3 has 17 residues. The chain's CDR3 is CASSQDLTGQGYYGYTF. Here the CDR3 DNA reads TGCGCCAGCAGCCAAGATTTGACGGGACAGGGATACTATGGCTACACCTTC.

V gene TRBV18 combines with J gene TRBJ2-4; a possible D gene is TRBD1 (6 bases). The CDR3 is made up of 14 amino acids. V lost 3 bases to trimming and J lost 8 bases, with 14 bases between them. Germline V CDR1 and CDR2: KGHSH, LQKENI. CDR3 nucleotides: TGTGCCAGCTCACCCCAGACCCAGGGGCACATTCAGTACTTC. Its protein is CASSPQTQGHIQYF. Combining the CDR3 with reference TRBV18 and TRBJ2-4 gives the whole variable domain NAGVMQNPRHLVRRRGQEARLRCSPMKGHSHVYWYRQLPEEGLKFMVYLQKENIIDESGMPKERFSAEFPKEGPSILRIQQVVRGDSAAYFCASSPQTQGHIQYFGAGTRLSVL.

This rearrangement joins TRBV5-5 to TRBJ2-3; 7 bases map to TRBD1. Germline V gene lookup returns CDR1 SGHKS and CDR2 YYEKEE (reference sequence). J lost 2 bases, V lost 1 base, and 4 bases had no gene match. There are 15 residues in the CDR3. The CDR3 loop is CASSLRGGSTDTQYF. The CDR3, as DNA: TGTGCCAGCAGCTTGAGAGGGGGCTCCACAGATACGCAGTATTTT. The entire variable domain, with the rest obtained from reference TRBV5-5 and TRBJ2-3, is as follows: DAGVTQSPTHLIKTRGQQVTLRCSPISGHKSVSWYQQVLGQGPQFIFQYYEKEERGRGNFPDRFSARQFPNYSSELNVNALLLGDSALYLCASSLRGGSTDTQYFGPGTRLTVL.

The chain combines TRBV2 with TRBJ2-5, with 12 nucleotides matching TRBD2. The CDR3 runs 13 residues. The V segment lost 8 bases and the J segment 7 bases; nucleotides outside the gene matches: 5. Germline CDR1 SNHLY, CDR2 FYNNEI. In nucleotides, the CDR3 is TGTGCCAGCCCCCAGACTAGCGGGGGGACCCAGTACTTC. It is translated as CASPQTSGGTQYF.

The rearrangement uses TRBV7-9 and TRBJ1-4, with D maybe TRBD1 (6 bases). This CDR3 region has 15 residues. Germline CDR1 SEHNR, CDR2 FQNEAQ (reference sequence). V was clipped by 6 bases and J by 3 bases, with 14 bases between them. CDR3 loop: CASSPNRAANEKLFF. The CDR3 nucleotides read TGTGCCAGCAGTCCAAACAGGGCGGCTAATGAAAAACTGTTTTTT.

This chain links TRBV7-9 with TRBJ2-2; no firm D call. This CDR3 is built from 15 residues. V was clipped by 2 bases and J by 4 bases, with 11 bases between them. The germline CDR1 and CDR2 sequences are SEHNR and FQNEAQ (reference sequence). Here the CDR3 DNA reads TGTGCCAGCAGCTTAATGCGAGATATCACCGGGGAGCTGTTTTTT. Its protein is CASSLMRDITGELFF.

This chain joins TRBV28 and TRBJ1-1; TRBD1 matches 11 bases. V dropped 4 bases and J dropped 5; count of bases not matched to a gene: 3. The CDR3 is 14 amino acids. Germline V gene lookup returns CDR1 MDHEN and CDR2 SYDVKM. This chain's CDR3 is CASSWTGGKTEAFF. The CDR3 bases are TGTGCCAGCAGTTGGACAGGGGGCAAAACTGAAGCTTTCTTT. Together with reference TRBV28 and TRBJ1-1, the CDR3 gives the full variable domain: DVKVTQSSRYLVKRTGEKVFLECVQDMDHENMFWYRQDPGLGLRLIYFSYDVKMKEKGDIPEGYSVSREKKERFSLILESASTNQTSMYLCASSWTGGKTEAFFGQGTRLTVV.

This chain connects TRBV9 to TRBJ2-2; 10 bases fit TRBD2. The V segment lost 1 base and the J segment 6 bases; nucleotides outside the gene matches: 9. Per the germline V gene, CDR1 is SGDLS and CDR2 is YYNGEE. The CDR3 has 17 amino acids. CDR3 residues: CASSVTRSLAGAGELFF. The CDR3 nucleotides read TGTGCCAGCAGCGTAACGAGGTCGCTAGCGGGAGCCGGGGAGCTGTTTTTT.

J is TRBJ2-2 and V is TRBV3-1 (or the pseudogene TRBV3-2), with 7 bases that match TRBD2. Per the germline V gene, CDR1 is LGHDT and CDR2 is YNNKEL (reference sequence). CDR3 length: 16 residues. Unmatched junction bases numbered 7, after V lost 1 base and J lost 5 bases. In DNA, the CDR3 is TGTGCCAGCAGCCAAGGAACGACTAGCCATACCGGGGAGCTGTTTTTT. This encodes CASSQGTTSHTGELFF.

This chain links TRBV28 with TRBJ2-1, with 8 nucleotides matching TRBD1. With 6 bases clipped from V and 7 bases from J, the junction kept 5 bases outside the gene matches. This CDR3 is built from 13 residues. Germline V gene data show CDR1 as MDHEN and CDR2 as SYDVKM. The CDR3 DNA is TGTGCCAGCAGCTACAGGGGGAGAAATGAGCAGTTCTTC. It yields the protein CASSYRGRNEQFF.

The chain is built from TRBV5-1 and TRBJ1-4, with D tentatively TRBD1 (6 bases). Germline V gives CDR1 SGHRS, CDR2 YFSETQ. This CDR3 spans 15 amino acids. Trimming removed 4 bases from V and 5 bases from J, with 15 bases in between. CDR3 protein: CASSPYTGINEKLFF. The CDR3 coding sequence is TGCGCCAGCAGCCCCTATACAGGGATAAATGAAAAACTGTTTTTT.

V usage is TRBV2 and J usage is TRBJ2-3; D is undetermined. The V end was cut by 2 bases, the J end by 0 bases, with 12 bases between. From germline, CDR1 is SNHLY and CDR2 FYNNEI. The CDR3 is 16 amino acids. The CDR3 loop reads CASSEKSTRSTDTQYF. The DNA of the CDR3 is TGTGCCAGCAGTGAAAAATCGACGAGGAGCACAGATACGCAGTATTTT.

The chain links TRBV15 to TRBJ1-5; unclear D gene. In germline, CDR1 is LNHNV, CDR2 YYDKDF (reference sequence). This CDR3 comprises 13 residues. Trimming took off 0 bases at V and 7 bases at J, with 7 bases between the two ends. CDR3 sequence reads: CATSRDRGQPQHF. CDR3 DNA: TGTGCCACCAGCAGAGATCGCGGGCAGCCCCAGCATTTT.

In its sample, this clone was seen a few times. CDR3 in DNA: TGCGCCAGCACTCCAGGGCCCACTCCAGCTCGGAGGACCCAGTACTTC. This codes for CASTPGPTPARRTQYF. The chain links TRBV10-1 to TRBJ2-5, with D possibly TRBD1 on 5 matching bases. The length of the CDR3 is 16 residues. Germline V gives CDR1 WNHNN, CDR2 SYGVQD (reference sequence). V gave up 7 bases and J gave up 7 bases, with 25 bases separating them.

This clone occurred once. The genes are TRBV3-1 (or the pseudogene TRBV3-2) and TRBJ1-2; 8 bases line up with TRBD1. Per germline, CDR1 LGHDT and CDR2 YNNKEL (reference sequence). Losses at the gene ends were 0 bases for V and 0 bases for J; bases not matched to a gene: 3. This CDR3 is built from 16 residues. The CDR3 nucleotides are TGTGCCAGCAGCCAAGAGGCAGGGGGCCCTAACTATGGCTACACCTTC. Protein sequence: CASSQEAGGPNYGYTF.

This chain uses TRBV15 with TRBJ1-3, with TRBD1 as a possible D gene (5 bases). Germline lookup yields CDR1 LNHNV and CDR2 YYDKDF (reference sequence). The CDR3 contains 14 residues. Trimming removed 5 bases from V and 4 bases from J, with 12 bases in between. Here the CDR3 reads CATSQPGLGNTIYF. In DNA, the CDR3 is TGTGCCACCAGCCAGCCAGGGCTAGGAAACACCATATATTTT.